This T cell receptor (beta chain) was obtained from a study of technical replicates of blood from a few donors. Sequenced by immunoSEQ multiplex PCR; TCRdb stores in-frame clones only, minus some. The profile shows 70,000 to 90,000 clones, 85% to 95% of them singletons. CDR3 length: 20 residues. V trimming: 4 bases; J trimming: 3 bases; junction bases outside the gene matches: 18. Germline CDR1 is LNHDA and CDR2 is SQIVND (reference sequence). The TCR was taken from a human donor in good health. The material sequenced was T cells isolated from PBMCs. V usage is TRBV19 and J usage is TRBJ2-6, with 7 bases identical to TRBD1. Here the CDR3 DNA reads TGTGCCAGTAGTACTCCTAGGGACAGCCGGTATGGGTATGGGGCCAACGTCCTGACTTTC. It translates to CASSTPRDSRYGYGANVLTF.